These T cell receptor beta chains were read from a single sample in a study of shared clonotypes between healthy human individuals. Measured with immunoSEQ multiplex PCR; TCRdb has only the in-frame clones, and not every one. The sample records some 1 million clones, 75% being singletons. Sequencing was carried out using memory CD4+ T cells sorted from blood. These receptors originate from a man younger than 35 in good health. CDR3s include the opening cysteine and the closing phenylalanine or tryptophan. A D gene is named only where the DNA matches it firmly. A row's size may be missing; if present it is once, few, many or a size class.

DNA: TGCGCCAGCAGTCAACCGATACAGGATTGCTCCCACTCCTACGAGCAGTACTTC; CDR3: CASSQPIQDCSHSYEQYF; V: TRBV23-1; D: -; size: few; J: TRBJ2-7
DNA: TGTGCCAGCAGCGCCTACAGGGCGAAGACCGGGGAGCTGTTTTTT; CDR3: CASSAYRAKTGELFF; V: TRBV13; D: -; size: once; J: TRBJ2-2
DNA: TGTGCCAGCAGCTTAGCGGGGTTGGGAGGGGAGCAGTACTTC; CDR3: CASSLAGLGGEQYF; V: TRBV7-2; D: TRBD2; size: -; J: TRBJ2-7
DNA: TGCGCCAGCAGCTTGGTTGGGACAGGGGGCCAGACTGAAGCTTTCTTT; CDR3: CASSLVGTGGQTEAFF; V: TRBV5-1; D: TRBD1; size: -; J: TRBJ1-1
DNA: TGTGCCAGCAGCTTGGAGGGGACAGCTGTGCACGAGCAGTACTTC; CDR3: CASSLEGTAVHEQYF; V: TRBV7-2; D: -; size: few; J: TRBJ2-7
DNA: TGCGCCAGCAGCCCCCAGCGGGAGAGCGATGAGCAGTTCTTC; CDR3: CASSPQRESDEQFF; V: TRBV4-1; D: TRBD2; size: -; J: TRBJ2-1
DNA: TGTGCCAGCAGCTTGGAAGGGGGCCACTCGTCCACCATATATTTT; CDR3: CASSLEGGHSSTIYF; V: TRBV5-5; D: TRBD1; size: once; J: TRBJ1-3
DNA: TGTGCCAGCAGCCCCGACGGTCGGGCATGGTATGGCTACACCTTC; CDR3: CASSPDGRAWYGYTF; V: TRBV7-9; D: -; size: -; J: TRBJ1-2
DNA: TGTGCCATGGGCGATTTCTTAGAGCAGTACTTC; CDR3: CAMGDFLEQYF; V: TRBV10-3; D: -; size: -; J: TRBJ2-7
DNA: TGTGCCATCAGCGGGACTTTACCATACGAGCAGTACTTC; CDR3: CAISGTLPYEQYF; V: TRBV10-3; D: -; size: -; J: TRBJ2-7
DNA: TGTGCCAGCAGCTTAGTGGGTATAGATTCACCCCTCCACTTT; CDR3: CASSLVGIDSPLHF; V: TRBV7-2; D: -; size: -; J: TRBJ1-6
DNA: TGTGCCAGCAGATACCCCGGAGAGAACACTGAAGCTTTCTTT; CDR3: CASRYPGENTEAFF; V: TRBV6-5; D: -; size: -; J: TRBJ1-1
DNA: TGTGCCAGCAGAGAGGATACCGGGGAGCTGTTTTTT; CDR3: CASREDTGELFF; V: TRBV2; D: -; size: -; J: TRBJ2-2
DNA: TGTGCCAGCTCACGAGCGGGGGACGCCGGGGAGCTGTTTTTT; CDR3: CASSRAGDAGELFF; V: TRBV18; D: TRBD2; size: -; J: TRBJ2-2
DNA: TGTGCCAGCAGAGTAGCGGGGGGAGCGGGCACAGATACGCAGTATTTT; CDR3: CASRVAGGAGTDTQYF; V: TRBV7-2; D: TRBD2; size: -; J: TRBJ2-3
DNA: TGTGCCAGCAATCTAAGGGGCTCTGGAAACACCATATATTTT; CDR3: CASNLRGSGNTIYF; V: TRBV5-6; D: -; size: -; J: TRBJ1-3
DNA: TGTGCCAGCAGCACCTCGACAGGGCTTGGGGAAAAACTGTTTTTT; CDR3: CASSTSTGLGEKLFF; V: TRBV11-2; D: TRBD1; size: -; J: TRBJ1-4
DNA: TGCGCCAGCAGCTTGGTAATGGGAGGCAATGAGCAGTTCTTC; CDR3: CASSLVMGGNEQFF; V: TRBV5-1; D: -; size: -; J: TRBJ2-1
DNA: TGTGCCAGCAGCGCCCTAACTAGCGGGGGGCCGTTCTTC; CDR3: CASSALTSGGPFF; V: TRBV11-1; D: TRBD2; size: -; J: TRBJ2-1
DNA: TGTGCCAGCAGTTCGTCCGGGACCCCGACTGACGAGCAGTACTTC; CDR3: CASSSSGTPTDEQYF; V: TRBV27; D: -; size: -; J: TRBJ2-7
DNA: TGTGCCAGCAGCTTGCTCCAGACTGCAACTAATGAAAAACTGTTTTTT; CDR3: CASSLLQTATNEKLFF; V: TRBV5-8; D: -; size: -; J: TRBJ1-4
DNA: TGTGCCAGCAGCTTCCCTGGCTATGGGAATGAGCAGTTCTTC; CDR3: CASSFPGYGNEQFF; V: TRBV7-2; D: -; size: -; J: TRBJ2-1
DNA: TGCGCCAGCAGCCAAAATCTAGGTCCGGAAAAACTGTTTTTT; CDR3: CASSQNLGPEKLFF; V: TRBV4-1; D: -; size: -; J: TRBJ1-4
DNA: TGTGCCAGCAGGGGACAGGGGGGGACTGAAGCTTTCTTT; CDR3: CASRGQGGTEAFF; V: TRBV2; D: TRBD1; size: -; J: TRBJ1-1
DNA: TGTGCCACCAGCAGTGGGACAGGGACCTGGGAGCAGTACTTC; CDR3: CATSSGTGTWEQYF; V: TRBV15; D: TRBD1; size: -; J: TRBJ2-7
DNA: TGTGCCAGCAGCTTGAACTACGGGACAGATACGCAGTATTTT; CDR3: CASSLNYGTDTQYF; V: TRBV5-6; D: -; size: -; J: TRBJ2-3
DNA: TGTGCCAGCAGTGATCAGAGGACGAACACTGAAGCTTTCTTT; CDR3: CASSDQRTNTEAFF; V: TRBV25-1; D: -; size: -; J: TRBJ1-1
DNA: TGTGCCAGCAGTGCCGCAGGGGTCACTGAAGCTTTCTTT; CDR3: CASSAAGVTEAFF; V: TRBV25-1; D: -; size: -; J: TRBJ1-1
DNA: TGCGCCAGCAGCCAAGAAACTAGCGGGAGGGCCTCCTACAATGAGCAGTTCTTC; CDR3: CASSQETSGRASYNEQFF; V: TRBV4-3; D: TRBD2; size: once; J: TRBJ2-1
DNA: TGTGCCAGCCGACTACAGGGTCTGGAGACCCAGTACTTC; CDR3: CASRLQGLETQYF; V: TRBV6-1; D: -; size: -; J: TRBJ2-5
DNA: TGCGCCAGCAGCCGTGGGGCTAGCGGGGGTTCCGTAGCCAAAAACATTCAGTACTTC; CDR3: CASSRGASGGSVAKNIQYF; V: TRBV5-1; D: TRBD2; size: many; J: TRBJ2-4
DNA: TGTGCCAGCAGCAGGAGGGGCGGAGTAGCCAAAAACATTCAGTACTTC; CDR3: CASSRRGGVAKNIQYF; V: TRBV21-1; D: -; size: -; J: TRBJ2-4
DNA: TGCGCCAGCAGTGAGTCGGGCGGGGAGACAGATACGCAGTATTTT; CDR3: CASSESGGETDTQYF; V: TRBV10-2; D: -; size: few; J: TRBJ2-3
DNA: TGCGCCAGCAGCCCGGGACGGAACTCCTACGAGCAGTACTTC; CDR3: CASSPGRNSYEQYF; V: TRBV4-1; D: -; size: few; J: TRBJ2-7
DNA: TGTGCCATCAGTGAGGGGGCCGGGGAGCTGTTTTTT; CDR3: CAISEGAGELFF; V: TRBV10-3; D: -; size: -; J: TRBJ2-2
DNA: TGCGCCAGCAGCTTGGGGGTCTCCTATAATTCACCCCTCCACTTT; CDR3: CASSLGVSYNSPLHF; V: TRBV5-1; D: -; size: -; J: TRBJ1-6
DNA: TGTGCCTCGGGGACATTGAACACTGAAGCTTTCTTT; CDR3: CASGTLNTEAFF; V: TRBV25-1; D: -; size: few; J: TRBJ1-1
DNA: TGTGCCAGCAGTTACAAAGGAGATTATGAGCAGTTCTTC; CDR3: CASSYKGDYEQFF; V: TRBV6-5; D: -; size: -; J: TRBJ2-1
DNA: TGTGCCATCAGGCCGGGACCAGATAGCAATCAGCCCCAGCATTTT; CDR3: CAIRPGPDSNQPQHF; V: TRBV10-3; D: -; size: -; J: TRBJ1-5
DNA: TGTGCCAGCAGTGATCCAAACTCGAACACTGAAGCTTTCTTT; CDR3: CASSDPNSNTEAFF; V: TRBV2; D: -; size: -; J: TRBJ1-1